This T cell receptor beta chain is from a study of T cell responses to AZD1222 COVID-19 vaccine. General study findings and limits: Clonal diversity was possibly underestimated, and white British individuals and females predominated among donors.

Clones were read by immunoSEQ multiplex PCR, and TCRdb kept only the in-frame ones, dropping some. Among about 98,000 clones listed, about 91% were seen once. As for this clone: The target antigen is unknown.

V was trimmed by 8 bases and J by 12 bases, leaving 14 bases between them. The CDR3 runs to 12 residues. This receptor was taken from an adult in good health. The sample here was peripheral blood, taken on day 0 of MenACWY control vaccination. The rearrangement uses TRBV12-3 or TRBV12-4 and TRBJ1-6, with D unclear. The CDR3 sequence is CASRLGVIPLHF. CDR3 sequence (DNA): TGTGCCAGCCGCCTCGGGGTGATACCCCTCCACTTT.